Listed here are 21 T cell receptor beta chains from one sample, sequenced in a study of Ad26.COV2.S vaccination and SARS-CoV-2 variants listed by TCRdb under 2021. Libraries were constructed by the immunoSEQ multiplex PCR assay. This immuneACCESS table, as held by TCRdb, lists in-frame sequences with V and J called but not all clones. Of the missing ones, under half trace to an unresolved V gene in checked studies; the others have no known cause. Here the sample has more than 400,000 clones; less than 95% occur a single time. The ten largest clones represent around 4.5% of the sample. Reading the label with the study, this specimen's treatment or condition is: around 19 received Ad26.COV2.S at low or high dose, single or two shots; 5 received placebo; per-sample allocation not given. Repertoires of vaccine and placebo recipients were sequenced from samples taken on day 63 after the first injection.

The sample here was peripheral blood, taken in a trial of Ad26.COV2.S vaccine versus placebo. The receptors were sampled from a person aged 18-60 years who received the Ad26.COV2.S COVID-19 vaccine or a placebo.

V gene TRBV11-2 combines with J gene TRBJ2-3; 14 bases are shared with TRBD2. This CDR3 is 18 amino acids long. Unmatched junction bases numbered 12, after V lost 5 bases and J lost 5 bases. Germline-derived CDR1 and CDR2 are SGHAT and FQNNGV. The CDR3 region has the DNA TGTGCCAGCAGCCCCAAGGGACTAGCGGGGGTCCGCAGAGATACGCAGTATTTT. Translated: CASSPKGLAGVRRDTQYF.

This clone was found a few times. The chain employs TRBV15 and TRBJ1-2; D is ambiguous. The V gene lost 0 bases and the J gene lost 8 bases, with 7 bases spanning the gap. This CDR3 comprises 12 residues. CDR1 LNHNV and CDR2 YYDKDF come from the germline V gene (reference sequence). CDR3 DNA: TGTGCCACCAGCAGAGATCATCAGGGCTACACCTTC. Amino acid sequence: CATSRDHQGYTF.

CDR3 sequence: CATSDYASSGANVLTF. The CDR3 DNA reads TGTGCCACCAGTGATTATGCCAGCTCTGGGGCCAACGTCCTGACTTTC. The rearrangement joins TRBV24-1 to TRBJ2-6; no clear D gene. CDR3 length equals 16 residues. The V and J ends lost 2 bases and 0 bases respectively, with 7 bases between them. Germline loops: CDR1 KGHDR, CDR2 SFDVKD.

Comments on this clone: Mismatch with germline at one junction end may stem from a read error. The chain combines TRBV4-2 with TRBJ1-5; weak D call: TRBD1 (5 bases). The CDR3 totals 15 residues. CDR1 and CDR2 (germline): LGHNA, YNFKEQ. The CDR3 region is CASSEDSNSNQPQHF. The CDR3 region has the DNA TGTGCCAGCAGCGAAGACAGTAATAGCAATCAGCCCCAGCATTTT.

The chain has TRBV2 and TRBJ2-7, with D hard to call. Per the germline V gene, CDR1 is SNHLY and CDR2 is FYNNEI. The CDR3 spans 12 residues. V lost 8 bases and J 1 base, leaving 9 bases between the germline ends. The CDR3 coding sequence is TGTGCCAGCGGCAAGCTTTCCTACGAGCAGTACTTC. This codes for CASGKLSYEQYF.

The V gene is TRBV9, the J gene TRBJ2-7; D gene uncertain. The V end lost 2 bases, the J end lost 4 bases, and 16 bases lay between the germline ends. The CDR3 has 15 residues. The germline V gene has CDR1 SGDLS and CDR2 YYNGEE. CDR3 nucleotides: TGTGCCAGCAGCGTCGATTTGGGGATTTTATACGAGCAGTACTTC. The encoded protein is CASSVDLGILYEQYF.

The chain recombines TRBV20-1 with TRBJ2-3; 7 bases match TRBD2. The CDR3 covers 16 residues. With V trimmed by 3 bases and J by 0 bases, 9 bases remained unmatched. The germline gives CDR1 DFQATT, CDR2 SNEGSKA (reference sequence). For the CDR3, the DNA is TGCAGTGCTAGTAATCTCCGGGAGGTTAGCACAGATACGCAGTATTTT. Translating it yields CSASNLREVSTDTQYF.

The chain combines TRBV29-1 with TRBJ2-1; the match to TRBD1 covers 7 bases. In germline, CDR1 is SQVTM, CDR2 ANQGSEA. V gave up 7 bases and J gave up 1 base; unmatched junction bases: 4. The CDR3 is 13 residues long. The CDR3 DNA is TGCAGCGCTTCGGGACAGTCCTACAATGAGCAGTTCTTC. Translating it yields CSASGQSYNEQFF.

This clone has just a few counts. V gene TRBV13 combines with J gene TRBJ2-7; 8 nucleotides line up with TRBD2. Unmatched junction bases numbered 7, after V lost 4 bases and J lost 2 bases. This CDR3 contains 15 residues. The V gene's germline CDR1 is PRHDT and CDR2 FYEKMQ (reference sequence). CDR3 sequence: CASSYVSGSPYEQYF. CDR3 in DNA: TGTGCCAGCAGCTACGTAAGCGGGAGTCCCTACGAGCAGTACTTC.

This clone showed up just a few times. The chain is built from TRBV10-3 and TRBJ2-4; D gene unclear. Germline V lookup: CDR1 ENHRY, CDR2 SYGVKD. CDR3 length equals 16 residues. The V and J ends lost 5 bases and 0 bases respectively, with 14 bases between them. The DNA of the CDR3 is TGTGCCATCAGTAACGGGCCCAAGGGAGCCAAAAACATTCAGTACTTC. Translation: CAISNGPKGAKNIQYF.

The chain is built from TRBV28 and TRBJ1-6, with TRBD1 as a possible D gene (5 bases). With 4 bases removed from V and 8 bases from J, the gap between germline ends came to 12 bases. The CDR3 runs to 14 residues. Germline values: CDR1 MDHEN, CDR2 SYDVKM. CDR3 protein: CASSSGGWDSPLHF. The DNA for the CDR3 is TGTGCCAGCAGTTCGGGGGGTTGGGATTCACCCCTCCACTTT.

This clone was detected once. The gene calls are TRBV14 and TRBJ1-1; TRBD1 matches 9 bases. J gave up 3 bases and V 5 bases, and 7 bases lay outside the gene matches. Per the germline V gene, CDR1 is SGHDN and CDR2 is FVKESK. CDR3 length: 15 residues. This CDR3 is CASSAAGQGHTEAFF. CDR3 DNA: TGTGCCAGCAGCGCCGCGGGACAGGGTCACACTGAAGCTTTCTTT.

This rearrangement joins TRBV24-1 to TRBJ1-2, with 9 bases identical to TRBD1. The V gene end was trimmed by 3 bases and the J gene end by 8 bases; junction bases not matched to a gene: 6. CDR3 length equals 14 residues. Germline V gives CDR1 KGHDR, CDR2 SFDVKD. CDR3 sequence: CATSDPGQGGGYTF. CDR3 bases: TGTGCCACCAGTGATCCGGGACAGGGAGGGGGCTACACCTTC.

This CDR3 is CASSFGTVYEQYF. The CDR3 DNA follows: TGTGCCAGCAGTTTTGGGACAGTGTACGAGCAGTACTTC. The V gene is TRBV12-3 or TRBV12-4, the J gene TRBJ2-7; the match to TRBD1 covers 7 bases. V shed 3 bases and J 4 bases; nucleotides not matched to a gene: 3. The CDR3 totals 13 residues.

V usage is TRBV28 and J usage is TRBJ1-2; tentative D call: TRBD1 (6 bases). Germline V CDR1 and CDR2: MDHEN, SYDVKM. V lost 7 bases and J lost 0, with 18 bases in between. This CDR3 has 16 amino acids. The CDR3 here is CASTPNRVDSNYGYTF. In DNA form, the CDR3 reads TGTGCCAGCACCCCGAACAGGGTCGACTCTAACTATGGCTACACCTTC.

This rearrangement joins TRBV7-9 to TRBJ2-2, with no clear D. V lost 5 bases and J lost 4, with 5 bases in between. Germline V CDR1 and CDR2: SEHNR, FQNEAQ (reference sequence). There are 12 residues in the CDR3. The chain's CDR3 is CASSLPTGELFF. CDR3 nucleotides: TGTGCCAGCAGCCTCCCCACCGGGGAGCTGTTTTTT.

The chain joins TRBV15 to TRBJ2-7; the D gene is possibly TRBD1 (6 bases). Trimming removed 4 bases at V and 5 bases at J, with 15 bases between. Germline CDR1 and CDR2: LNHNV and YYDKDF (reference sequence). The CDR3 runs to 14 residues. CDR3 sequence: CATSTHRVRDEQYF. The CDR3 DNA reads TGTGCCACCAGCACACACAGGGTGCGGGACGAGCAGTACTTC.

The chain links TRBV9 to TRBJ2-3; TRBD2 agrees at 14 bases. The V and J ends lost 0 bases and 1 base, in that order; junction bases with no gene match: 4. CDR1 SGDLS and CDR2 YYNGEE come from the germline V gene. The CDR3 has 18 amino acids. In DNA, the CDR3 is TGTGCCAGCAGCGTAGCGGGACTAGCGGGAGTTGGCACAGATACGCAGTATTTT. It specifies CASSVAGLAGVGTDTQYF.

This rearrangement joins TRBV2 to TRBJ2-1; D is possibly TRBD1 (6 bases). The germline gives CDR1 SNHLY, CDR2 FYNNEI. V was shortened by 6 bases and J by 8 bases, with 8 bases between the two germline ends. The CDR3 covers 11 residues. In DNA, the CDR3 is TGTGCCAGCAGAAACAGGGATGAGCAGTTCTTC. Its translation is CASRNRDEQFF. Together with reference TRBV2 and TRBJ2-1, the CDR3 gives the full variable domain: EPEVTQTPSHQVTQMGQEVILRCVPISNHLYFYWYRQILGQKVEFLVSFYNNEISEKSEIFDDQFSVERPDGSNFTLKIRSTKLEDSAMYFCASRNRDEQFFGPGTRLTVL.

V gene TRBV6-2 or TRBV6-3 combines with J gene TRBJ2-7; 8 bases agree with TRBD1. The V and J ends lost 0 bases and 6 bases, in that order; junction bases with no gene match: 7. Germline-derived CDR1 and CDR2 are MNHEY and SVGEGT. This CDR3 is built from 15 residues. CDR3 region: CASSYSGRGRPEQYF. In DNA, the CDR3 is TGTGCCAGCAGTTACTCCGGCAGGGGGCGACCCGAGCAGTACTTC.

This clone was observed a single time. This sequence joins TRBV7-6 and TRBJ2-5; 7 nucleotides align to TRBD2. V gave up 1 base and J gave up 2 bases; unmatched junction bases: 10. Germline V gene data show CDR1 as SGHVS and CDR2 as FNYEAQ. The CDR3 runs to 17 residues. The CDR3 here is CASSLDYRASGQETQYF. DNA of the CDR3: TGTGCCAGCAGCTTAGATTATCGGGCTAGCGGACAAGAGACCCAGTACTTC.